One sample yielded the 21 T cell receptor beta chains listed below, sequenced in a study of cytomegalovirus exposure and HLA in healthy donors. PCR was performed using 60 Vbeta and 13 Jbeta primers. Profiling relied on immunoSEQ multiplex PCR, and the TCRdb table lists in-frame clones only, not all of them. This table has 65,000 to 80,000 clones, approximately 69% appearing once. Material: PBMCs. The origin of the receptors is a man aged 40-50 years in good health and CMV-seropositive.

This chain uses TRBV9 with TRBJ1-1; D call uncertain. The CDR3 is made up of 15 amino acids. V lost 1 base and J 1 base, leaving 11 bases between the germline ends. Germline V gene sequence: CDR1 SGDLS, CDR2 YYNGEE. This CDR3 is CASSVRSFENTEAFF. CDR3 nucleotide sequence: TGTGCCAGCAGCGTAAGGAGTTTCGAGAACACTGAAGCTTTCTTT.

CDR3 bases: TGTGCCAGCAGCTTACTATCAGGGGATTCTGGAAACACCATATATTTT. Its translation is CASSLLSGDSGNTIYF. The genes are TRBV5-6 and TRBJ1-3; perhaps TRBD1 as D (6 bases). The CDR3 has 16 residues. V gave up 2 bases and J gave up 1 base, with 13 bases separating them. Germline values: CDR1 SGHDT, CDR2 YYEEEE.

This chain's CDR3 is CAWSGGREDTQYF. The DNA for the CDR3 is TGTGCCTGGAGTGGGGGCAGGGAAGATACGCAGTATTTT. This rearrangement joins TRBV30 to TRBJ2-3; tentatively, D is TRBD1 (5 bases). This CDR3 has 13 amino acids. Germline loops: CDR1 GTSNPN, CDR2 SVGIG (reference sequence). The germline V and J ends were trimmed by 1 base and 5 bases, with 10 bases remaining between them.

This clone was observed a single time. The chain recombines TRBV7-2 with TRBJ1-6, with TRBD1 identical over 7 bases. The V and J ends lost 4 bases and 12 bases, in that order; junction bases with no gene match: 9. Germline lookup yields CDR1 SGHTA and CDR2 FQGNSA. This CDR3 has 14 amino acids. In DNA, the CDR3 is TGTGCCAGCAGCTCAAGAGTACAGGGGTTACCCCTCCACTTT. This sequence encodes CASSSRVQGLPLHF.

This chain joins TRBV7-2 and TRBJ2-7, with TRBD2 matching 11 bases. Trimming removed 3 bases from V and 2 bases from J; junction bases left unmatched: 3. The CDR3 has 15 residues. Germline V lookup: CDR1 SGHTA, CDR2 FQGNSA. The CDR3 loop is CASSFSSGGTYEQYF. CDR3 DNA sequence: TGTGCCAGCAGCTTCTCTAGCGGGGGGACCTACGAGCAGTACTTC.

This rearrangement joins TRBV9 to TRBJ2-1; tentatively, D is TRBD1 (7 bases). The CDR3 covers 15 residues. Germline loops: CDR1 SGDLS, CDR2 YYNGEE. V lost 3 bases to trimming and J lost 2 bases, with 12 bases between them. CDR3: CASSGGTVTYNEQFF. The DNA for the CDR3 is TGTGCCAGCAGCGGCGGGACAGTAACCTACAATGAGCAGTTCTTC.

This clone was observed a handful of times. This chain links TRBV27 with TRBJ2-3; 10 bases are shared with TRBD2. Per the germline V gene, CDR1 is MNHEY and CDR2 is SMNVEV (reference sequence). V dropped 2 bases and J dropped 0; count of bases not matched to a gene: 8. This CDR3 is built from 18 residues. CDR3 protein: CASSLRASGGPSTDTQYF. DNA of the CDR3: TGTGCCAGCAGTTTAAGGGCTAGCGGGGGCCCTAGCACAGATACGCAGTATTTT.

This clone appeared a few times. The chain is built from TRBV5-6 and TRBJ2-7; D is undetermined. Germline assignment: CDR1 SGHDT and CDR2 YYEEEE. The V end was cut by 0 bases, the J end by 6 bases, with 7 bases between. This CDR3 is 12 amino acids long. The CDR3 is CASSLGGGEQYF. CDR3 nucleotides: TGTGCCAGCAGCTTGGGAGGCGGCGAGCAGTACTTC. Full variable domain (outside the CDR3, taken from reference TRBV5-6 and TRBJ2-7): DAGVTQSPTHLIKTRGQQVTLRCSPKSGHDTVSWYQQALGQGPQFIFQYYEEEERQRGNFPDRFSGHQFPNYSSELNVNALLLGDSALYLCASSLGGGEQYFGPGTRLTVT.

The rearrangement links TRBV10-3 to TRBJ1-2; 7 bases align to TRBD1. Trimming removed 2 bases from V and 4 bases from J; junction bases left unmatched: 4. The CDR3 is made up of 14 amino acids. Germline values: CDR1 ENHRY, CDR2 SYGVKD. Here the CDR3 reads CAISETRDSYGYTF. The CDR3 coding sequence is TGTGCCATCAGTGAGACCCGGGACAGCTATGGCTACACCTTC.

In its sample, this clone was seen once. V is TRBV7-8 and J is TRBJ2-2; 7 bases are a match to TRBD2. The junction had 3 bases not matched to a gene; V was cut back by 1 base and J by 1 base. The CDR3 extends over 16 amino acids. The germline V gene encodes CDR1 SGHVS and CDR2 FQNEAQ. The CDR3 loop is CASSLGGGVNTGELFF. The CDR3 DNA follows: TGTGCCAGCAGCTTAGGCGGGGGTGTGAACACCGGGGAGCTGTTTTTT.

This clone was counted between two and nine times. The V and J genes are TRBV6-5 and TRBJ2-5; 8 nucleotides line up with TRBD1. The CDR3 has 14 amino acids. Unmatched junction bases numbered 7, after V lost 10 bases and J lost 0 bases. CDR1 is MNHEY, CDR2 SVGAGI, per germline. In DNA, the CDR3 is TGTGCCACCTTGGACAGGGTAAACCAAGAGACCCAGTACTTC. Translated, it gives CATLDRVNQETQYF.

The gene calls are TRBV27 and TRBJ2-5; 7 bases are shared with TRBD2. Germline V gene sequence: CDR1 MNHEY, CDR2 SMNVEV (reference sequence). The CDR3 runs 15 residues. The ends lost 8 bases at V and 4 bases at J; junction bases unmatched: 13. As DNA, the CDR3 is TGTGCCAGCGCCCCGTTGTGGGGGAGGGGAGAGACCCAGTACTTC. Translation: CASAPLWGRGETQYF.

The rearrangement uses TRBV7-7 and TRBJ2-2; D gene uncertain. The CDR3 runs to 14 residues. Germline V gene data show CDR1 as SSHAT and CDR2 as FNYEAQ (reference sequence). Trimming took off 3 bases at V and 6 bases at J, with 11 bases between the two ends. The CDR3 protein is CASSLSQAPGELFF. CDR3 coding DNA: TGTGCCAGCAGCTTGTCCCAGGCCCCCGGGGAGCTGTTTTTT.

The table lists this clone with a few counts. This chain links TRBV6-6 with TRBJ2-3; 12 bases fit TRBD2. V lost 5 bases to trimming and J lost 5 bases; unmatched junction nucleotides: 5. This CDR3 has 15 residues. In germline, CDR1 is MNHNY, CDR2 SVGAGI (reference sequence). The CDR3 DNA reads TGTGCCAGCAGTGACCTAGCGGGGGGGGGAGATACGCAGTATTTT. Translating gives CASSDLAGGGDTQYF.

The chain employs TRBV9 and TRBJ2-7, with a possible D match to TRBD2 (7 bases). Germline loops: CDR1 SGDLS, CDR2 YYNGEE. CDR3 length: 16 residues. With 4 bases removed from V and 2 bases from J, the gap between germline ends came to 19 bases. The CDR3 DNA follows: TGTGCCAGCAGCCCGAGGGGGGGGGAGGGAACCTACGAGCAGTACTTC. Translation: CASSPRGGEGTYEQYF.

The CDR3 here is CATTSPMQGHYGYTF. CDR3 DNA sequence: TGTGCCACCACGTCGCCCATGCAGGGGCACTATGGCTACACCTTC. The gene calls are TRBV6-6 and TRBJ1-2, with D possibly being TRBD1 (6 bases). The CDR3 spans 15 residues. V was pared by 10 bases and J by 3 bases, with 21 bases between. Germline V gene sequence: CDR1 MNHNY, CDR2 SVGAGI (reference sequence).

There are a few counts of this clone. The chain employs TRBV18 and TRBJ1-4; D gene unclear. CDR1 is KGHSH, CDR2 LQKENI, per germline. Deletions cut 7 bases from V and 6 bases from J, with 12 bases between. The CDR3 length is 13 residues. The CDR3, as DNA: TGTGCCAGCTTCACCACGAGGGATGAAAAACTGTTTTTT. This codes for CASFTTRDEKLFF.

V is TRBV28 and J is TRBJ2-1, with 11 positions matching TRBD1. Germline V lookup: CDR1 MDHEN, CDR2 SYDVKM. CDR3 size: 15 residues. V was pared by 9 bases and J by 4 bases, with 8 bases of the junction left unmatched. The CDR3 DNA reads as TGTGCCAGTCGTCCGGACAGGGGGCTATACAATGAGCAGTTCTTC. It is translated as CASRPDRGLYNEQFF.

The genes are TRBV6-8 and TRBJ2-5, with 10 nucleotides matching TRBD2. Germline loops: CDR1 MNHGY, CDR2 SAAAGT. V shed 3 bases and J 5 bases; nucleotides not matched to a gene: 15. There are 18 residues in the CDR3. The CDR3 region is CASSYLPASGRVGETQYF. The CDR3 bases are TGTGCCAGCAGTTATCTCCCGGCGAGCGGGAGGGTCGGGGAGACCCAGTACTTC.

Concerning this clone: The junction departs from the called germline gene at one end, perhaps through a read error. This chain connects TRBV6-6 to TRBJ1-1; D may be TRBD1 (6 bases). The germline gives CDR1 MNHNY, CDR2 SVGAGI (reference sequence). There are 15 residues in the CDR3. The CDR3: CASSDSTGVNTEAFF. The CDR3 DNA follows: TGTGCCAGCAGTGACTCGACAGGAGTGAACACTGAAGCTTTCTTT.

The chain links TRBV9 to TRBJ1-1, with a tentative D call TRBD1 (5 bases). Between the trimmed V and J ends, which lost 0 bases and 4 bases, there was a span of 7 bases. The V gene's germline CDR1 is SGDLS and CDR2 YYNGEE. The CDR3 has 13 amino acids. The CDR3 loop is CASSVGQGTEAFF. DNA of the CDR3: TGTGCCAGCAGCGTAGGGCAGGGCACTGAAGCTTTCTTT.